The TCR beta chain described here comes from a study of cytomegalovirus exposure and HLA in healthy donors. Study observations and caveats: Reportedly, TCR beta sequences accurately predicted HLA-A and HLA-B alleles in most subjects. TCR association rates varied by HLA locus in a later analysis, with DRB1 highest and HLA-C lowest. In a later analysis, 15,000 to 20,000 TCR beta sequences were associated with HLA alleles at 0.05 false discovery rate.

On this clone itself: Antigen specificity is unknown.

The ends were cut back, 3 bases at V and 2 bases at J, with 23 bases in the middle. Germline loops: CDR1 MNHEY, CDR2 SMNVEV (reference sequence). CDR3 size: 19 residues. The study ran its PCR with 60 Vbeta and 13 Jbeta primers. Profiled with immunoSEQ multiplex PCR; TCRdb holds only in-frame clones, not every one. The top ten hold over 3% of the sample, which has some 63,000 clones, under 90% seen once. The chain links TRBV27 to TRBJ1-5; D possibly corresponds to TRBD1 (5 bases). The clonotype originates from a woman in her forties in good health and CMV-seronegative. Input material: PBMCs. The CDR3 sequence: CASSFGARGIIGGNQPQHF. The CDR3, as DNA: TGTGCCAGCAGTTTTGGGGCACGGGGGATTATAGGCGGCAATCAGCCCCAGCATTTT.